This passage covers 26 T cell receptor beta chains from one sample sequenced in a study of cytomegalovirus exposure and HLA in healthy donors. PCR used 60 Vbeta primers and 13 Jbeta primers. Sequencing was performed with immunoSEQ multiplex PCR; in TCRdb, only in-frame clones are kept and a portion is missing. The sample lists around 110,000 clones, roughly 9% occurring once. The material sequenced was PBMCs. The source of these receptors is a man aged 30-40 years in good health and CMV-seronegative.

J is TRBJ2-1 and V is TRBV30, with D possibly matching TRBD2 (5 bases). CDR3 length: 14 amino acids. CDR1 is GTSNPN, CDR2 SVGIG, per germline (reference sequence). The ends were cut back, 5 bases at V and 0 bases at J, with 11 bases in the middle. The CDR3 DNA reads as TGTGCCTGGTTTGGGGAGAGCTCCTACAATGAGCAGTTCTTC. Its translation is CAWFGESSYNEQFF.

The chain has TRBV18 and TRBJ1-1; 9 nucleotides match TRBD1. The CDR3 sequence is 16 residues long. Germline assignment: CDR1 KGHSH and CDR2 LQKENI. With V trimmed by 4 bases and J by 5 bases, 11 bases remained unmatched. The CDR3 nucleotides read TGTGCCAGCTCACTACTACAGGGGGCGGAGGGTACTGAAGCTTTCTTT. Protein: CASSLLQGAEGTEAFF.

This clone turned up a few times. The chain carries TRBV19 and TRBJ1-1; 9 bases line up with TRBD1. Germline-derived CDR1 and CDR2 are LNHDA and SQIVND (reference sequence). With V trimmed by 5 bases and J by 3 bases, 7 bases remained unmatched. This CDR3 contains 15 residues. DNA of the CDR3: TGTGCCAGTAGTCCGCACAGGGGGCGGTACACTGAAGCTTTCTTT. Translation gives CASSPHRGRYTEAFF.

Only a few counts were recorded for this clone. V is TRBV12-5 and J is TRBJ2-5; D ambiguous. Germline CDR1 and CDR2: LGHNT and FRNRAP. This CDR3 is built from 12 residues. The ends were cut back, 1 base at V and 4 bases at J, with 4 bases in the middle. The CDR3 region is CASGLARETQYF. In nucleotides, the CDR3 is TGTGCTAGTGGTTTGGCTCGAGAGACCCAGTACTTC.

The CDR3 loop reads CASSSDRGGLAFF. In DNA form, the CDR3 reads TGTGCCAGTAGTTCGGACAGGGGTGGATTGGCTTTCTTT. This sequence joins TRBV19 and TRBJ1-1; the match to TRBD1 covers 9 bases. Trimming took 5 bases from V and 11 from J; bases not matched to a gene: 9. The germline gives CDR1 LNHDA, CDR2 SQIVND (reference sequence). CDR3 length: 13 residues.

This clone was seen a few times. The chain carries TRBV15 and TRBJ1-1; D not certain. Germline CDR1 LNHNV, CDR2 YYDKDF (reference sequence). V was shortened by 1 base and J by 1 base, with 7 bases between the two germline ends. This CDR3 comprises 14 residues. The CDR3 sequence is CATSRGTANTEAFF. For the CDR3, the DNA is TGTGCCACCAGCAGAGGGACTGCGAACACTGAAGCTTTCTTT.

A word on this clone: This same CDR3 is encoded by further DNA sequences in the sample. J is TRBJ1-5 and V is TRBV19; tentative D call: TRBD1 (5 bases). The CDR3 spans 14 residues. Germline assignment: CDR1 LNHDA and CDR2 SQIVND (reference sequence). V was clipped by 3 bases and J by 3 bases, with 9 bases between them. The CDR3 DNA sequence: TGTGCCAGTAGTATTCGGGACTCCAATCAGCCCCAGCATTTT. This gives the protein CASSIRDSNQPQHF.

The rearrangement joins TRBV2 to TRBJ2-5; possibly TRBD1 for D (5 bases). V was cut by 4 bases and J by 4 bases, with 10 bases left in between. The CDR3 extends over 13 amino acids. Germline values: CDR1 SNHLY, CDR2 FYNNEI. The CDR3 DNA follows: TGTGCCAGCAGTGGAGACAGACTAGAGACCCAGTACTTC. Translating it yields CASSGDRLETQYF.

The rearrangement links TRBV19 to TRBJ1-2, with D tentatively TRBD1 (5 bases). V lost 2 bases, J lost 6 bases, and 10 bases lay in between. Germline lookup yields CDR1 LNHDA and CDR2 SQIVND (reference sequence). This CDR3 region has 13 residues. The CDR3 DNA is TGTGCCAGTAGTATATGGGGGGACGATGGCTACACCTTC. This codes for CASSIWGDDGYTF.

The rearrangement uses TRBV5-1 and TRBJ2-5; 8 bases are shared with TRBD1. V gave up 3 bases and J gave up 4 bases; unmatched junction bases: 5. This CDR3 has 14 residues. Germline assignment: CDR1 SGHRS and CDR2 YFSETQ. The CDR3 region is CASSWNGQGETQYF. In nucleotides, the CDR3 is TGCGCCAGCAGCTGGAACGGACAGGGAGAGACCCAGTACTTC.

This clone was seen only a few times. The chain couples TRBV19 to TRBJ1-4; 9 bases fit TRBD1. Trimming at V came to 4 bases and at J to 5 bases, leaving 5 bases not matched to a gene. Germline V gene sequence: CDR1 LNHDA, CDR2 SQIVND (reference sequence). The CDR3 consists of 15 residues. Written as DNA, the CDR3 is TGTGCCAGTAGTAGGGCGGGACAGGGCAATGAAAAACTGTTTTTT. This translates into CASSRAGQGNEKLFF.

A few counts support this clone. The DNA for the CDR3 is TGTGCCAGCAGCCCCGAGGTCTCTGAGCCCCCTCTCTCCGAGCAGTACTTC. Protein product: CASSPEVSEPPLSEQYF. J is TRBJ2-7 and V is TRBV4-2; no firm D call. Germline V gene sequence: CDR1 LGHNA, CDR2 YNFKEQ. The length of the CDR3 is 17 residues. V dropped 4 bases and J dropped 6 bases, with 25 bases sitting between them.

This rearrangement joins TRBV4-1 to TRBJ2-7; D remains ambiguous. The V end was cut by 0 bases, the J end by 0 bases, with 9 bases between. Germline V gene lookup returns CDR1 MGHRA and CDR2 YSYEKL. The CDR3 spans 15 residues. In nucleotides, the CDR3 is TGCGCCAGCAGCCAAGAACGCGGCCCCTCCTACGAGCAGTACTTC. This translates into CASSQERGPSYEQYF.

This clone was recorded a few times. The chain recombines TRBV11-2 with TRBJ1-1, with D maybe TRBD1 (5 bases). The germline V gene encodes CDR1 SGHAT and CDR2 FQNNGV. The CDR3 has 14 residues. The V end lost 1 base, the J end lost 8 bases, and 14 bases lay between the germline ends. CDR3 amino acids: CASSLGEGQTEAFF. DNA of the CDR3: TGTGCCAGCAGCTTAGGGGAGGGGCAAACGGAAGCTTTCTTT.

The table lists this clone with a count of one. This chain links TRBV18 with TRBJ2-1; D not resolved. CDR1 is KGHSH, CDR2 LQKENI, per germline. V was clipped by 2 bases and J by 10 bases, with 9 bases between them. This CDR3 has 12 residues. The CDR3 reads CASSPMTREQFF. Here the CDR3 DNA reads TGTGCCAGCTCACCAATGACCAGGGAGCAGTTCTTC.

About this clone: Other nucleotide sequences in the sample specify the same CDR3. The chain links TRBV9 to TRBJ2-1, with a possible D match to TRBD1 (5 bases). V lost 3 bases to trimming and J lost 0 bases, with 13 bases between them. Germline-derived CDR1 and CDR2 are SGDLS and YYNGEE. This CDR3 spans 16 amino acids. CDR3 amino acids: CASSGGQGSSYNEQFF. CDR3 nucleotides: TGTGCCAGCAGCGGGGGCCAGGGTAGCTCCTACAATGAGCAGTTCTTC.

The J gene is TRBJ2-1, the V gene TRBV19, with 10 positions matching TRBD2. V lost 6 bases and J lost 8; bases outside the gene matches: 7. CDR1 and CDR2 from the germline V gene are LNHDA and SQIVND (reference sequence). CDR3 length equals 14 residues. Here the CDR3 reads CASRRAGGPYEQFF. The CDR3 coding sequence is TGTGCCAGTAGGAGAGCGGGGGGGCCGTATGAGCAGTTCTTC.

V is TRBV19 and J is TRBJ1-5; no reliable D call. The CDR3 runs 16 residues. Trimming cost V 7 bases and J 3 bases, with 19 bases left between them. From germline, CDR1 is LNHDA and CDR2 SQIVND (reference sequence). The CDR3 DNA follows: TGTGCCAGTACCTCAACGGGGTGGACGTTCAATCAGCCCCAGCATTTT. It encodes CASTSTGWTFNQPQHF.

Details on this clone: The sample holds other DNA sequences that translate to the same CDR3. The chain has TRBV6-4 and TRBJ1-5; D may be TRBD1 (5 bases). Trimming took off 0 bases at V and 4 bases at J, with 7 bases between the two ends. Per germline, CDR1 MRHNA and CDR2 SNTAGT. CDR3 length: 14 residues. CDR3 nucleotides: TGTGCCAGCAGTGACTCGGGGGGGAATCAGCCCCAGCATTTT. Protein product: CASSDSGGNQPQHF.

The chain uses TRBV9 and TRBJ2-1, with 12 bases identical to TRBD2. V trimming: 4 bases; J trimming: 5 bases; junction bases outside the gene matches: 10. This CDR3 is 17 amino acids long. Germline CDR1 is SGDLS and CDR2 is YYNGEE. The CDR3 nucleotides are TGTGCCAGCAGCCAGGGTCAGACTAGCGGGAGCCACAATGAGCAGTTCTTC. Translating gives CASSQGQTSGSHNEQFF.

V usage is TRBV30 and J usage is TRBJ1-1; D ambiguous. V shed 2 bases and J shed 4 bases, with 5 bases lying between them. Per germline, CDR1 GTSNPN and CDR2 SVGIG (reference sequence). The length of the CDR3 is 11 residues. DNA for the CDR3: TGTGCCTGGAGTCGGAGCACTGAAGCTTTCTTT. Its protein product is CAWSRSTEAFF.

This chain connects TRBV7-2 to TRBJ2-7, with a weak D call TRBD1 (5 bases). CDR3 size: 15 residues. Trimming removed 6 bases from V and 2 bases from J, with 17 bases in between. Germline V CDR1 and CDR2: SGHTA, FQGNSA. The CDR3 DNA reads TGTGCCAGCAGGAAATCGGTGACAGAGACCTACGAGCAGTACTTC. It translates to CASRKSVTETYEQYF.

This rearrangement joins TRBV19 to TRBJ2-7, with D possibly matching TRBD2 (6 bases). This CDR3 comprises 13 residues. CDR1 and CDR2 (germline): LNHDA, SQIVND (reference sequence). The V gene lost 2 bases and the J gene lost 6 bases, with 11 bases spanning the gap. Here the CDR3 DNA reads TGTGCCAGTAGTATATCGGGGGTTTCCGAGCAGTACTTC. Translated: CASSISGVSEQYF.

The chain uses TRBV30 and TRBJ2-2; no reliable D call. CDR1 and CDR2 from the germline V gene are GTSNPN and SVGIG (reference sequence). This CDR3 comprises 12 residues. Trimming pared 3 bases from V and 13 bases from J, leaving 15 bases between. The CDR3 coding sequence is TGTGCCTGGAGCCCATCTACCTTGCGGCTGTTTTTT. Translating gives CAWSPSTLRLFF.

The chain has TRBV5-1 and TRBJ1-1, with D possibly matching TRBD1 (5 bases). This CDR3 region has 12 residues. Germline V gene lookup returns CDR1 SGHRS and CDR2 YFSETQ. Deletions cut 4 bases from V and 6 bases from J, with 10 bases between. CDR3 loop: CASSPGVPEAFF. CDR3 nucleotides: TGCGCCAGCAGCCCGGGGGTACCTGAAGCTTTCTTT.

The CDR3 protein is CASSVDGQENYGYTF. The CDR3 DNA reads TGTGCCAGCAGCGTAGATGGACAAGAGAACTATGGCTACACCTTC. The chain is built from TRBV9 and TRBJ1-2, with D maybe TRBD1 (5 bases). Germline-derived CDR1 and CDR2 are SGDLS and YYNGEE. This CDR3 comprises 15 residues. The V gene lost 0 bases and the J gene lost 2 bases, with 11 bases spanning the gap.